This TCR beta chain was identified in a study of blood T cell repertoires in COVID-19. Background on the study: T cells, B-cell-depleted T cells, or PBMCs provided the cDNA or gDNA that served as material.

The authors' processing: Reference gene primer amplification gave estimated nucleated cell counts. Using immunoSEQ multiplex PCR, the repertoire was profiled, and TCRdb retains in-frame clones only, with some absent. The V and J calls and clone size come from that table; D and trimming were worked out from the DNA. The sample shows hundreds of thousands of clones, more than 85% of them seen only once. This CDR3 contains 14 residues. Trimming left V 8 bases short and J 0 bases short, with 17 bases between. The germline V gene has CDR1 GTSNPN and CDR2 SVGIG (reference sequence). The sample was PBMCs or T cells enriched from blood (not recorded which). The origin of this receptor is a woman aged 50 to 65 who had recovered from COVID-19. V is TRBV30 and J is TRBJ2-7; maybe TRBD1 (5 bases). CDR3 sequence (DNA): TGTGCCAGTCTTAGGGGCCCCAGCTCCTACGAGCAGTACTTC. It translates to CASLRGPSSYEQYF.